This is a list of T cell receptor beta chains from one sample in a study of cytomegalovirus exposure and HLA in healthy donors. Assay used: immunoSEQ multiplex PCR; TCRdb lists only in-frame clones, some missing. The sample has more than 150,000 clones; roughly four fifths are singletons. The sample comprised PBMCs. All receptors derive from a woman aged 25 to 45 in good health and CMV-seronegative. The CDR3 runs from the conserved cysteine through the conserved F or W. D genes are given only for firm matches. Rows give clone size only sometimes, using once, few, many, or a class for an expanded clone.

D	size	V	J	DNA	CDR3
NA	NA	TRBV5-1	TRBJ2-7	TGCGCCAGCAGCTTGAAAGCGGAAAGCTCCTACGAGCAGTACTTC	CASSLKAESSYEQYF
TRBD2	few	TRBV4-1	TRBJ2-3	TGCGCCAGCAGTCGCGCGGGGGTCTCCACAGATACGCAGTATTTT	CASSRAGVSTDTQYF
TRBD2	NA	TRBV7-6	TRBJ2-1	TGTGCCAGCAGTCCCTCGGGACTAGCGGGAGGTGGTGAGCAGTTCTTC	CASSPSGLAGGGEQFF
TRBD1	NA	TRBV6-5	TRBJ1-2	TGTGCCAGCAGGGGAGACAGGGCCCGGGGTGGCTACACCTTC	CASRGDRARGGYTF
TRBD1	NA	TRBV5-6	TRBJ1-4	TGTGCCAGCAGCTTCCGGACAGGAGCGAGAGAACTGTTTTTT	CASSFRTGARELFF
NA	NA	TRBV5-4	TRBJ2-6	TGTGCCAGCAGCTTGGGGAGTACTGGGGCCAACGTCCTGACTTTC	CASSLGSTGANVLTF
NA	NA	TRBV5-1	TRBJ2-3	TGCGCCAGCAGCTCAGGGGTGGGCACAGATACGCAGTATTTT	CASSSGVGTDTQYF
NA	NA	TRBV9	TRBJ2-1	TGTGCCAGCAGCGTAACAACAGGGCCCGAGCAGTTCTTC	CASSVTTGPEQFF
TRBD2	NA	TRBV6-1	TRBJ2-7	TGTGCCAGCAGTGAAAGGTGGGTTAGCGGGTCCTACGAGCAGTACTTC	CASSERWVSGSYEQYF
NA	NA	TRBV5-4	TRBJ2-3	TGTGCCAGCAGCTTGGCCGCCGGGACAAGTACCACAGATACGCAGTATTTT	CASSLAAGTSTTDTQYF
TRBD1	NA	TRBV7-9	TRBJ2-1	TGTTCCAGCAGTTCACCGGGACAGGGGATCGATGAGCAGTTCTTC	CSSSSPGQGIDEQFF
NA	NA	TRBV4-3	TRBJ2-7	TGCGCCAGCAGCCAAGAACAGGGACACCCCTACGAGCAGTACTTC	CASSQEQGHPYEQYF
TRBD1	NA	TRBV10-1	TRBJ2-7	TGCGCCAGCAGTGAGTCGGGTAGGGGGCGGCAGTACTTC	CASSESGRGRQYF
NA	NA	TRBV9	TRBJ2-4	TGTGCCAGCAGCGCCATAGGGGCAGCGCACATTCAGTACTTC	CASSAIGAAHIQYF
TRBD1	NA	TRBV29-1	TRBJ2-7	TGCAGCGTTAGAAGTGGGACAGGAGTACACGAGCAGTACTTC	CSVRSGTGVHEQYF
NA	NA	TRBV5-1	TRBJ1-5	TGCGCCAGCAGCTTGGGGGGGGGTAGCAATCAGCCCCAGCATTTT	CASSLGGGSNQPQHF
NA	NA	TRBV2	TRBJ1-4	TGTGCCAGCATTCCCTACACCGGAGGGAAACTGTTTTTT	CASIPYTGGKLFF
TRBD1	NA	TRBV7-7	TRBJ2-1	TGTGCTAGCAGCTTATCGACAGGGAGAAACAATGAGCAGTTCTTC	CASSLSTGRNNEQFF
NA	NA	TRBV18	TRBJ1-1	TGTGCCAGCTCACCAATGGGACAAAAGAACACTGAAGCTTTCTTT	CASSPMGQKNTEAFF
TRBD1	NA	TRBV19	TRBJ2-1	TGTGCCAGTAGCCCACTGGCCGGGGGACTCGACAGGGGGCAGTTCTTC	CASSPLAGGLDRGQFF
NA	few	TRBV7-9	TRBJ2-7	TGTGCCAGCACCACAGACAGGATATACGAGCAGTACTTC	CASTTDRIYEQYF
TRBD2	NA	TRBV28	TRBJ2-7	TGTGCCAGCAGTCTTCAGCGGGACCTTCGGAACGAGCAGTACTTC	CASSLQRDLRNEQYF
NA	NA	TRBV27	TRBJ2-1	TGTGCCAGCAGACCCGTAGCCTATAATGAGCAGTTCTTC	CASRPVAYNEQFF
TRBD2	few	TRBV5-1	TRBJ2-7	TGCGCCAGCACAGCGGGGACGGGACTAGCGAACTACGAGCAGTACTTC	CASTAGTGLANYEQYF
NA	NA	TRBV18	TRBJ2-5	TGTGCCAGCTCACCAACACAGGGATTGGGGGAGACCCAGTACTTC	CASSPTQGLGETQYF
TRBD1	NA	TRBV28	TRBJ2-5	TGTGCCAGCAGTTCGGGACAGGGCAAAGAGACCCAGTACTTC	CASSSGQGKETQYF
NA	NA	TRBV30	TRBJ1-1	TGTGCCTGCCAACAGGGAATGAACACTGAAGCTTTCTTT	CACQQGMNTEAFF
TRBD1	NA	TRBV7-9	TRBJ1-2	TGTGCCAGCAGCACCGGGACAGCCGACTATGGCTACACCTTC	CASSTGTADYGYTF
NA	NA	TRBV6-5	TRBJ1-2	TGTGCCAGCAGTGTACGACAGAGCGCCTATGGCTACACCTTC	CASSVRQSAYGYTF
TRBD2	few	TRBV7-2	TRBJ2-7	TGTGCCAGCAGCTTAGCAGCGGGGAAATACGAGCAGTACTTC	CASSLAAGKYEQYF
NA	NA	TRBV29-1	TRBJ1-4	TGCAGCGTTGAAGATCGAAACAGTTTTAATGAAAAACTGTTTTTT	CSVEDRNSFNEKLFF
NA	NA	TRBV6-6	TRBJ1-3	TGTGCCAGCAGCGACAGTAGAAGCTCTGGAAACACCATATATTTT	CASSDSRSSGNTIYF
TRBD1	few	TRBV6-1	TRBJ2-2	TGTGCCAGCAGCTTACAGGGGACCGGGGAGCTGTTTTTT	CASSLQGTGELFF
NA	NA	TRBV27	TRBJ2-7	TGTGCCAGCAGTCCCACCTCGGGGTTCGAGCAGTACTTC	CASSPTSGFEQYF
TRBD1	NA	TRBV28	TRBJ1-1	TGTGCCAGCAGGTCCAGACAGGGCTTTGCTGAAGCTTTCTTT	CASRSRQGFAEAFF
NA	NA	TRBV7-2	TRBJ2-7	TGTGCCAGCAGCTTAGGGGTAGCGAGCACCGAGCAGTACTTC	CASSLGVASTEQYF
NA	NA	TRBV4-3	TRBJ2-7	TGCGCCAGCAGCCAAGATCTAGTAAACTACGAGCAGTACTTC	CASSQDLVNYEQYF
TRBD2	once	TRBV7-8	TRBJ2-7	TGTGCCAGCAGCTTAGCGAGGGCGGGGACTAGCGGGAGGGCCCCTGATGTCGAGCAGTACTTC	CASSLARAGTSGRAPDVEQYF
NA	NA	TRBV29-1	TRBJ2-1	TGCAGCGTTGAAGGAGGGGGACATTACAATGAGCAGTTCTTC	CSVEGGGHYNEQFF
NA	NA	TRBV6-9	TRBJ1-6	TGTGCCAGCAGTAGCCCCGGGAATTCACCCCTCCACTTT	CASSSPGNSPLHF
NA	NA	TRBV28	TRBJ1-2	TGTGCCAGCAGTTTGGGCAGGGACTATGGCTACACCTTC	CASSLGRDYGYTF
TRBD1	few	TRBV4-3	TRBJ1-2	TGCGCCAGCAGCCAAGATCGGGACAGTCAGCACTACACCTTC	CASSQDRDSQHYTF
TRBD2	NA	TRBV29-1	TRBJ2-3	TGCAGCTGCCGGGGTATGCTAGCGGGAGGGCCAGATACGCAGTATTTT	CSCRGMLAGGPDTQYF
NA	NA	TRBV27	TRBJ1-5	TGTGCCAGCAGTTTACGGTGGACAGTAAACGTAGGGGGCAATCAGCCCCAGCATTTT	CASSLRWTVNVGGNQPQHF
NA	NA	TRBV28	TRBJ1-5	TGTGCCAGCAGTCTACAACAGGGATCTCAGCCCCAGCATTTT	CASSLQQGSQPQHF
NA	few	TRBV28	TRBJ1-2	TGTGCCAGCAGTCCAGTGCGACAGGCGGGCTACACCTTC	CASSPVRQAGYTF
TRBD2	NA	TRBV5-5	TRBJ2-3	TGTGCCAGCAGCTGGGTCGGGGGGGCCGAGGATACGCAGTATTTT	CASSWVGGAEDTQYF
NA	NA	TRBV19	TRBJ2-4	TGTGCCAGTACCGTGGACGGGGGAAACATTCAGTACTTC	CASTVDGGNIQYF
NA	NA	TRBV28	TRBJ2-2	TGTGCCAGCAGTCCGAGCCAGGCGAACACCGGGGAGCTGTTTTTT	CASSPSQANTGELFF
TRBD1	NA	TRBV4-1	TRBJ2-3	TGCGCCAGCAGCCGGACAGGGGGGGATACGCAGTATTTT	CASSRTGGDTQYF
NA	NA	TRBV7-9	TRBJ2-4	TGTGCCAGCAGCTTAATACAGAAAGAAAACATTCAGTACTTC	CASSLIQKENIQYF
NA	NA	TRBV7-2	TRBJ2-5	TGTGCCAGCAGCCCCATCGGGGGAGAAGGACAGACCCAGTACTTC	CASSPIGGEGQTQYF
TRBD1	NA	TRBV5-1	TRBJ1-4	TGCGCCAGCAGAGAGACAGGGCGGGCTAATGAAAAACTGTTTTTT	CASRETGRANEKLFF
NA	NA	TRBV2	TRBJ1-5	TGTGCCAGCCGTTTCAGCAATCAGCCCCAGCATTTT	CASRFSNQPQHF
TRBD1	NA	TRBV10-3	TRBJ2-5	TGTGCCATCAGACGCTCAGGGGGCGGACAAGAGACCCAGTACTTC	CAIRRSGGGQETQYF